Shown below are 12 T cell receptor beta chains from a single sample sequenced in a study of graft-versus-host responses after intestinal transplantation (dated by TCRdb to the early 2020s). Their antigen targets remain unknown. What this sample's time point label stands for: cells obtained before transplantation from donor or recipient. Libraries were built with the immunoSEQ multiplex PCR assay. TCRdb retrieved this table from immuneACCESS and kept in-frame rearrangements only. Not all clones are present; in checked studies, unresolved V genes account for under half, and no reason is known for the remainder. Present in this sample are tens of thousands of clones, about 92% of which were seen just once. About 2% of the sample comes from the top ten. The sample here was unstimulated CD8+ T cells sorted from spleen or lymph node cells, taken before intestinal transplant. Receptor source: a human donor who received an intestinal transplant.

This chain links TRBV10-2 with TRBJ2-1, with 13 nucleotides matching TRBD2. V dropped 10 bases and J dropped 6; count of bases not matched to a gene: 9. The germline gives CDR1 WSHSY, CDR2 SAAADI. The CDR3 is 15 amino acids. DNA for the CDR3: TGCGCCATCGGCCCAGGACTAGCGGGGGTCAATGAGCAGTTCTTC. This sequence encodes CAIGPGLAGVNEQFF.

V gene TRBV27 combines with J gene TRBJ2-7; D may be TRBD1 (6 bases). The V and J ends lost 1 base and 3 bases respectively, with 19 bases between them. Germline CDR1 is MNHEY and CDR2 is SMNVEV (reference sequence). The CDR3 is 17 amino acids. CDR3 DNA sequence: TGTGCCAGCAGTTTATTTAGAGCCGGTCAGGGGATCTACGAGCAGTACTTC. It encodes CASSLFRAGQGIYEQYF.

The sample holds a few counts of this clone. The genes are TRBV25-1 and TRBJ1-3, with D tentatively TRBD1 (6 bases). Germline CDR1 is MGHDK and CDR2 is SYGVNS. The V end was cut by 2 bases, the J end by 4 bases, with 9 bases between. This CDR3 comprises 14 residues. In DNA, the CDR3 is TGTGCCAGCAGTGAACAGGGGTGGGGAAACACCATATATTTT. Protein sequence: CASSEQGWGNTIYF. Using reference TRBV25-1 and TRBJ1-3 for the parts outside the CDR3, the full variable domain is EADIYQTPRYLVIGTGKKITLECSQTMGHDKMYWYQQDPGMELHLIHYSYGVNSTEKGDLSSESTVSRIRTEHFPLTLESARPSHTSQYLCASSEQGWGNTIYFGEGSWLTVV.

This chain joins TRBV9 and TRBJ2-3; possibly TRBD2 for D (5 bases). The CDR3 has 16 amino acids. Germline lookup yields CDR1 SGDLS and CDR2 YYNGEE. V was cut by 0 bases and J by 0 bases, with 11 bases left in between. CDR3 sequence: CASSVGTHTSTDTQYF. DNA of the CDR3: TGTGCCAGCAGCGTAGGGACTCATACTAGCACAGATACGCAGTATTTT.

The rearrangement joins TRBV6-5 to TRBJ1-5, with D tentatively TRBD1 (6 bases). The CDR3 is made up of 15 amino acids. The V end lost 6 bases, the J end lost 8 bases, and 20 bases lay between the germline ends. Germline V gene lookup returns CDR1 MNHEY and CDR2 SVGAGI. CDR3 protein: CASRPHGGALEPQHF. The CDR3 nucleotides are TGTGCCAGCAGACCCCACGGGGGGGCATTGGAGCCCCAGCATTTT.

Here the CDR3 reads CATQGALKPQHF. The CDR3 DNA sequence: TGTGCCACACAGGGGGCTCTGAAGCCCCAGCATTTT. This chain links TRBV19 with TRBJ1-5, with 9 bases lining up with TRBD1. CDR3 length equals 12 residues. In germline, CDR1 is LNHDA, CDR2 SQIVND (reference sequence). After removal of 10 bases from V and 8 bases from J, the junction contained 6 bases not matched to a gene.

The rearrangement links TRBV27 to TRBJ2-2, with D possibly being TRBD2 (5 bases). CDR3 size: 13 residues. Trimming pared 6 bases from V and 6 bases from J, leaving 11 bases between. Germline loops: CDR1 MNHEY, CDR2 SMNVEV (reference sequence). CDR3 protein: CASRPGVAGELFF. CDR3 sequence (DNA): TGTGCCAGCAGGCCCGGGGTCGCCGGGGAGCTGTTTTTT.

The chain has TRBV10-2 and TRBJ2-3; weak D call: TRBD2 (6 bases). Germline CDR1 and CDR2: WSHSY and SAAADI. V was trimmed by 5 bases and J by 2 bases, leaving 17 bases between them. The CDR3 totals 16 residues. The CDR3 protein is CASSYTTRTYTDTQYF. In DNA, the CDR3 is TGCGCCAGCAGTTATACGACTAGGACGTACACAGATACGCAGTATTTT.

The chain couples TRBV4-3 to TRBJ2-7; maybe TRBD2 (5 bases). CDR1 is LGHNA and CDR2 is YSLEER in the germline V gene. The CDR3 length is 16 residues. Trimming removed 0 bases at V and 2 bases at J, with 14 bases between. The CDR3 DNA follows: TGCGCCAGCAGCCAAGACCCAGCGGTTAGCACCTACGAGCAGTACTTC. Protein: CASSQDPAVSTYEQYF.

The chain is built from TRBV6-1 and TRBJ2-1; D perhaps matches TRBD1 (6 bases). V lost 3 bases to trimming and J lost 3 bases, with 9 bases between them. CDR1 and CDR2 (germline): MNHNS, SASEGT. The CDR3 sequence is 14 residues long. CDR3 bases: TGTGCCAGCAGTGATTCGGACAGCTACAATGAGCAGTTCTTC. Protein: CASSDSDSYNEQFF.

The V and J genes are TRBV23-1 and TRBJ1-2; D is unclear. TRBV23-1 is assigned to the ORF class and has an uncertain function. This CDR3 contains 16 residues. V was clipped by 6 bases and J by 6 bases, with 23 bases between them. This CDR3 reads CASRPPPGNIHNGYTF. The CDR3 DNA sequence: TGCGCCAGCAGACCCCCCCCGGGGAATATCCATAATGGCTACACCTTC.

The sample holds one count of this clone. V gene TRBV4-3 combines with J gene TRBJ2-3, with 7 bases lining up with TRBD2. This CDR3 contains 16 residues. Germline V gene lookup returns CDR1 LGHNA and CDR2 YSLEER. Trimming took 0 bases from V and 1 from J; bases not matched to a gene: 4. CDR3 residues: CASSQDGRGRTDTQYF. CDR3 DNA sequence: TGCGCCAGCAGCCAAGATGGGAGGGGACGCACAGATACGCAGTATTTT.